This T cell receptor (beta chain) was sequenced for a study of cytomegalovirus exposure and HLA in healthy donors. Study information: Genetic ancestry analysis placed more than 80% of the roughly 400 donors that were genotyped in the Caucasian-associated cluster. The study, taken as a whole, reports: Association of a missense DCLRE1C variant with TCR beta V- and J-gene trimming was reported in a later analysis. In presence/absence analyses, roughly uniform sequencing depth across donors was assumed. The study found most TCR sequences rare, yet found some public TCRs in many donors.

On this clone: Its antigen is not identified.

The CDR3 is made up of 16 amino acids. Germline V CDR1 and CDR2: ENHRY, SYGVKD. The V and J ends lost 0 bases and 1 base respectively, with 11 bases between them. Use of 60 Vbeta and 13 Jbeta primers characterized the PCR. Repertoires were generated with immunoSEQ multiplex PCR, while TCRdb's copy carries only in-frame clones and drops some. The sample lists roughly 150,000 clones, 70% to 90% occurring once. The sequence derives from a male donor in good health and CMV-seronegative. V and J are TRBV10-3 and TRBJ2-3, with D perhaps TRBD1 (5 bases). Sequencing used PBMCs. CDR3 protein: CAISESQRGRTDTQYF. CDR3 coding DNA: TGTGCCATCAGTGAGTCGCAAAGGGGCCGCACAGATACGCAGTATTTT.